This T cell receptor beta chain is from a study of blood T cells in healthy people across ages. Trimming shortened V by 3 bases and J by 1 base, and 3 bases separated the two germline ends. The germline V gene has CDR1 DFQATT and CDR2 SNEGSKA (reference sequence). The CDR3 totals 11 residues. A J-beta primer mix and a sample-barcoded 5' primer were used in a second PCR of roughly 7 to 12 cycles. A single record per CDR3 protein comes from TCRdb applying MiXCR to the 5' RACE reads. Counted here are 2 million or so distinct CDR3 sequences, roughly 52% occurring once; the ten biggest clones make up less than 2.5%.

The chain is built from TRBV20-1 and TRBJ1-1; D not resolved. The sequence was obtained from a woman aged 35 to 49 in good health. The material sequenced was blood. Written as DNA, the CDR3 is TGCAGTGCTAGGGGGAACACTGAAGCTTTCTTT. Amino acids: CSARGNTEAFF.